This entry lists 11 T cell receptor beta chains sequenced from one sample in a study of human T cells and chemical hapten exposure. This sample's time point: pre-sensitization, week 0. Treatment noted: therapeutic diphenylcyclopropenone sensitization with weekly scalp DPC. TCRdb analysed the RACE reads with MiXCR anew, one entry per CDR3 protein. Among about 85,000 distinct CDR3 sequences listed, 8.5% were seen once. Sequencing used whole blood, obtained in connection with sensitization to the hapten diphenylcyclopropenone (DPC). The receptors stem from a man in his forties or fifties with alopecia areata. Some clones in this sample may be carry-over from other donors' samples.

This clonotype occurred many times. The rearrangement uses TRBV5-1 and TRBJ2-5, with 12 bases fitting TRBD1. Per the germline V gene, CDR1 is SGHRS and CDR2 is YFSETQ. V was clipped by 4 bases and J by 0 bases; unmatched bases: 4. This CDR3 spans 16 amino acids. CDR3 bases: TGCGCCAGCAGCGGTGGGACAGGGGGCTACCAAGAGACCCAGTACTTC. Its translation: CASSGGTGGYQETQYF.

This clonotype was detected many times. V gene TRBV7-6 combines with J gene TRBJ1-3, with TRBD1 matching over 9 bases. With 5 bases clipped from V and 4 bases from J, the junction kept 6 bases outside the gene matches. Germline V gene data show CDR1 as SGHVS and CDR2 as FNYEAQ. The CDR3 is made up of 15 amino acids. Here the CDR3 DNA reads TGTGCCAGCAGCCCCAGGACAGGGGAGGGAAACACCATATATTTT. This translates into CASSPRTGEGNTIYF.

This clonotype was seen a few times. The chain is built from TRBV9 and TRBJ2-1; 8 bases match TRBD1. V was pared by 1 base and J by 4 bases, with 4 bases of the junction left unmatched. This CDR3 spans 15 amino acids. Germline CDR1 SGDLS, CDR2 YYNGEE. In DNA form, the CDR3 reads TGTGCCAGCAGCGTATACCGGACAGGGTACAATGAGCAGTTCTTC. Amino acids: CASSVYRTGYNEQFF. The variable domain in full, completed from reference TRBV9 and TRBJ2-1, reads DSGVTQTPKHLITATGQRVTLRCSPRSGDLSVYWYQQSLDQGLQFLIQYYNGEERAKGNILERFSAQQFPDLHSELNLSSLELGDSALYFCASSVYRTGYNEQFFGPGTRLTVL.

This clonotype was detected a few times. The rearrangement joins TRBV29-1 to TRBJ2-1, with 12 bases that match TRBD2. Germline assignment: CDR1 SQVTM and CDR2 ANQGSEA. This CDR3 is built from 14 residues. Trimming cost V 6 bases and J 4 bases; bases outside gene matches: 4. The CDR3 region has the DNA TGCAGCGTCGACGGGACTAGCGGGTACAATGAGCAGTTCTTC. The encoded protein is CSVDGTSGYNEQFF.

This clonotype was recorded many times. The V call is TRBV6-2 or TRBV6-3, the J call TRBJ2-3, with D possibly being TRBD1 or TRBD2 (5 bases each). V dropped 8 bases and J dropped 2 bases, with 14 bases sitting between them. The CDR3 length is 14 residues. Germline loops: CDR1 MNHEY, CDR2 SVGEGT. This CDR3 is CASGAGTYTDTQYF. Written as DNA, the CDR3 is TGTGCCAGCGGAGCTGGGACCTACACAGATACGCAGTATTTT.

The J gene is TRBJ2-7, the V gene TRBV6-2 or TRBV6-3; D gene unclear. Germline lookup yields CDR1 MNHEY and CDR2 SVGEGT. V gave up 6 bases and J gave up 6 bases, with 15 bases separating them. The CDR3 sequence is 13 residues long. CDR3 protein: CASRGFSLGEQYV. The DNA for the CDR3 is TGTGCCAGCAGAGGTTTCTCCTTGGGCGAGCAGTACGTC.

This clonotype appeared a few times. This chain joins TRBV11-2 and TRBJ2-7; maybe TRBD2 (5 bases). CDR3 size: 14 residues. V lost 1 base to trimming and J lost 3 bases, with 10 bases between them. Per germline, CDR1 SGHAT and CDR2 FQNNGV. The CDR3 reads CASSLAPGNYEQYV. The CDR3, as DNA: TGTGCCAGCAGCTTAGCTCCCGGGAACTACGAGCAGTACGTC.

This clonotype has a handful of counts. This chain connects TRBV12-3 or TRBV12-4 to TRBJ2-1, with D uncertain. The CDR3 sequence is 11 residues long. The V end lost 2 bases, the J end lost 8 bases, and 4 bases lay between the germline ends. The CDR3 reads CASSLTHEQFF. CDR3 coding DNA: TGTGCCAGCAGTTTAACCCATGAGCAGTTCTTC.

The J gene is TRBJ2-3, the V gene TRBV6-1; TRBD2 agrees at 10 bases. There are 16 residues in the CDR3. Germline CDR1 is MNHNS and CDR2 is SASEGT. V gave up 2 bases and J gave up 6 bases; unmatched junction bases: 8. The CDR3 sequence: CASSEWSSGRTDTQYF. Here the CDR3 DNA reads TGTGCCAGCAGTGAATGGTCTAGCGGGAGAACGGATACGCAGTATTTT.

As regards this clonotype: A much larger clonotype is one base distant, so this may be a read error. The rearrangement links TRBV29-1 to TRBJ2-7; D tentatively reads TRBD1 or TRBD2 (6 bases each). Germline assignment: CDR1 SQVTM and CDR2 ANQGSEA. Trimming removed 4 bases at V and 9 bases at J, with 19 bases between. The CDR3 consists of 13 residues. The CDR3, as DNA: TGCAGCGTTGGGCTGGGGGGCCTGGGGGGGCAGTACTTC. Its protein product is CSVGLGGLGGQYF.

The chain uses TRBV27 and TRBJ2-3; 10 bases match TRBD2. This CDR3 region has 17 residues. V was clipped by 4 bases and J by 5 bases; unmatched bases: 12. CDR1 MNHEY and CDR2 SMNVEV come from the germline V gene (reference sequence). DNA for the CDR3: TGTGCCAGCAGTTCTCGGGGAAGCGGGAGGGCCATAGATACGCAGTATTTT. Translated: CASSSRGSGRAIDTQYF.